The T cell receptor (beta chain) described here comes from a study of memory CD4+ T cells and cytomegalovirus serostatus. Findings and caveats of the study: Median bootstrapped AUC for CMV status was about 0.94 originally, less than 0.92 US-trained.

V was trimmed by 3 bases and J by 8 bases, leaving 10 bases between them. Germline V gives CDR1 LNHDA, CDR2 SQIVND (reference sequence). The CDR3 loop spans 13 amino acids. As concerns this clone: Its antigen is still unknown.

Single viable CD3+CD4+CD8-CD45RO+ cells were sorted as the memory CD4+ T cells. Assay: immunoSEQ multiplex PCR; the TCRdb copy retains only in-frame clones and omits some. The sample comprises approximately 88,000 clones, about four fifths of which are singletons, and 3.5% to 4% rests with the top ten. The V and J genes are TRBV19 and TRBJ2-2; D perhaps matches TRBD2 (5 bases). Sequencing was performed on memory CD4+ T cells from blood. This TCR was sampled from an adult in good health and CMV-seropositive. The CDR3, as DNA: TGTGCCAGTAGTATCACCCGGGGAGGGGAGCTGTTTTTT. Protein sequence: CASSITRGGELFF.